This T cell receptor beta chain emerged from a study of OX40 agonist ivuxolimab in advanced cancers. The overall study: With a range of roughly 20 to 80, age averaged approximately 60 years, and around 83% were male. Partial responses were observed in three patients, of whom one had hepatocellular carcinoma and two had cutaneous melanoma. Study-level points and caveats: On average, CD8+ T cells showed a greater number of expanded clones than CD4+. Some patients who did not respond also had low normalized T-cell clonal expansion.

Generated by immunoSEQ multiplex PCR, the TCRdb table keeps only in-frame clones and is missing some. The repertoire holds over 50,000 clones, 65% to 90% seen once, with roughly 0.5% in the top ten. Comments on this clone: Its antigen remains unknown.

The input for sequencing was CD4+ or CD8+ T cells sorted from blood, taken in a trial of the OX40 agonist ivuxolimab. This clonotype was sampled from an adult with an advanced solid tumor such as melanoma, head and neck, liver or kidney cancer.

The CDR3 region is CASRITDTQYF. Here the CDR3 DNA reads TGTGCCAGCCGCATCACAGATACGCAGTATTTT. This sequence joins TRBV6-1 and TRBJ2-3; D gene uncertain. Germline V gene data show CDR1 as MNHNS and CDR2 as SASEGT. V was clipped by 8 bases and J by 2 bases, with 5 bases between them. This CDR3 is 11 amino acids long.